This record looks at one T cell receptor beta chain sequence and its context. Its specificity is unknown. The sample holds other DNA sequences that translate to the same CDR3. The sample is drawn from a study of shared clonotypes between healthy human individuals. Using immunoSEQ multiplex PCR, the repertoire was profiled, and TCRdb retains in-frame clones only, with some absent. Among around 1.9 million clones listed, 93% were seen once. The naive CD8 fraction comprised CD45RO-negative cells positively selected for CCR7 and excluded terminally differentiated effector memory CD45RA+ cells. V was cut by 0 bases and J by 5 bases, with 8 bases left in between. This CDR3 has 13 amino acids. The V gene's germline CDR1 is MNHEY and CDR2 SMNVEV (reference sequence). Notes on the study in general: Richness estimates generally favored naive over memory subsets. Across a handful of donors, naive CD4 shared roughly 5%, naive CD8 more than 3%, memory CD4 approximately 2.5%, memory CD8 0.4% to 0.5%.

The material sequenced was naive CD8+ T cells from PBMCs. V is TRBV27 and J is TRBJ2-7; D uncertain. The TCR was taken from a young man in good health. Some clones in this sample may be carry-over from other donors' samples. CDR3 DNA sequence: TGTGCCAGCAGTTTATCCCGCTTGAACGAGCAGTACTTC. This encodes CASSLSRLNEQYF.